A selection of T cell receptor beta chains follows, all from one sample in a study of OX40 agonist ivuxolimab in advanced cancers. Here immunoSEQ multiplex PCR was the method, and the copy in TCRdb shows in-frame clones only, minus some. The data contain tens of thousands of clones, under 90% of them singletons. The source was CD4+ or CD8+ T cells sorted from blood, collected in a trial of the OX40 agonist ivuxolimab. These receptors all come from an adult with an advanced solid tumor such as melanoma, head and neck, liver or kidney cancer. The CDR3 runs from the conserved cysteine through the conserved F or W. A D gene is named only where the DNA matches it firmly. Size values are once, few and many counts, or a class for expanded clones, and some rows have none.

>TRBJ1-2|TRBD1|TRBV25-1|14|few
TGTGCCAGCACACCAGGGGGGATTAACTATGGCTACACCTTC
CASTPGGINYGYTF
>TRBJ2-1|.|TRBV4-2|16|.
TGTGCCAGCAGCCAAGATGCGGCAGGTACCTACAATGAGCAGTTCTTC
CASSQDAAGTYNEQFF
>TRBJ2-2|TRBD1|TRBV7-6|17|.
TGTGCCAGCAGCTCCCCCCGGACAGGACTGAACACCGGGGAGCTGTTTTTT
CASSSPRTGLNTGELFF
>TRBJ2-7|.|TRBV6-5|13|.
TGTGCCAGCAGTTATAGGGACGGATACGAGCAGTACTTC
CASSYRDGYEQYF
>TRBJ2-7|.|TRBV6-1|15|few
TGTGCCAGCAGTGCCCTCGAGACAGGCCCGTACGAGCAGTACTTC
CASSALETGPYEQYF
>TRBJ2-4|.|TRBV7-9|15|few
TGTGCCAGCAGCCACGCCTCGGTGGTTGAAAACATTCAGTACTTC
CASSHASVVENIQYF
>TRBJ1-5|.|TRBV7-9|13|.
TGTGCCAGCAGCTTATCAGGCAATCAGCCCCAGCATTTT
CASSLSGNQPQHF
>TRBJ2-2|.|TRBV6-5|13|.
TGTGCCAGCAGTTACTCGAACACCGGGGAGCTGTTTTTT
CASSYSNTGELFF
>TRBJ1-2|.|TRBV6-6|13|few
TGTGCCAGCAGCCCGACCCATCGAGAGGGCTACACCTTC
CASSPTHREGYTF
>TRBJ1-4|TRBD1|TRBV28|14|.
TGTGCCAGCACCCAGACAGGGGTGCGGGAAAAACTGTTTTTT
CASTQTGVREKLFF
>TRBJ1-4|.|TRBV19|11|.
TGTGCCAGTAGTGTTAATGAAAAACTGTTTTTT
CASSVNEKLFF
>TRBJ2-3|.|TRBV2|15|.
TGTGCCAGCAGAGGCGGTGGATATCTTTTGGATACGCAGTATTTT
CASRGGGYLLDTQYF
>TRBJ2-7|.|TRBV6-1|13|.
TGTGCCAGCAGCTCCAGGGGGGGAAACGAGCAGTACTTC
CASSSRGGNEQYF
>TRBJ1-2|.|TRBV27|15|.
TGTGCCAGCAGTTCTTGGGAGTACCGGAACTATGGCTACACCTTC
CASSSWEYRNYGYTF
>TRBJ2-3|.|TRBV11-2|12|.
TGTGCCAGCAGCTTACGCACAGATACGCAGTATTTT
CASSLRTDTQYF
>TRBJ2-5|.|TRBV6-5|15|.
TGTGCCAGCAGTCTTGCTGGAGGACCCCAAGAGACCCAGTACTTC
CASSLAGGPQETQYF
>TRBJ1-1|TRBD1|TRBV5-4|13|.
TGTGCCAGCAGCCTCCAAGACAGGGTAGGGGCTTTCTTT
CASSLQDRVGAFF
>TRBJ1-1|.|TRBV27|14|.
TGTGCCAGCAGTCCAAGGGACACCCTCACTGAAGCTTTCTTT
CASSPRDTLTEAFF
>TRBJ1-1|TRBD1|TRBV15|15|.
TGTGCCTCTAACTATGGGACAGGGGACTTTACTGAAGCTTTCTTT
CASNYGTGDFTEAFF
>TRBJ1-2|TRBD1|TRBV7-9|16|.
TGTGCCAGCAGCTCACTACGAGAGACAGGGGTTAGTGGCTACACCTTC
CASSSLRETGVSGYTF
>TRBJ2-7|.|TRBV7-6|16|.
TGTGCCAGCAGCCTCGATCCCCGGGACGGTGCCTACGAGCAGTACTTC
CASSLDPRDGAYEQYF
>TRBJ1-2|.|TRBV9|14|.
TGTGCCAGCGAGGGGACATCGGGGATAGTTGGCTACACCTTC
CASEGTSGIVGYTF
>TRBJ1-1|.|TRBV27|14|.
TGTGCCAGCAGTTTATTCCCTGGAGACACTGAAGCTTTCTTT
CASSLFPGDTEAFF
>TRBJ2-3|.|TRBV27|15|.
TGTGCCAGCAGTTTGGTAAGACCTCGGGAAGATACGCAGTATTTT
CASSLVRPREDTQYF
>TRBJ2-2|.|TRBV7-9|15|.
TGTGCCAGCAGCTTGCTTTGGGGGTCCACCGGGGAGCTGTTTTTT
CASSLLWGSTGELFF
>TRBJ2-7|.|TRBV10-1|17|.
TGCGCCACTCTTCGCCCCAGGAGGAGGACCCACCCCTACGAGCAGTACTTC
CATLRPRRRTHPYEQYF
>TRBJ2-1|.|TRBV5-4|13|.
TGTGCCAGCAGCTTGAGTGGGAGAAATGAGCAGTTCTTC
CASSLSGRNEQFF
>TRBJ1-1|.|TRBV28|17|.
TGTGCCAGCAGTCGAATTGCCACCAAACAGGGAGGCACTGAAGCTTTCTTT
CASSRIATKQGGTEAFF
>TRBJ1-1|.|TRBV29-1|12|.
TGCAGCGTTATATCCCTAAACACTGAAGCTTTCTTT
CSVISLNTEAFF
>TRBJ2-5|.|TRBV5-1|16|.
TGCGCCAGCAGTGTCCTAGTGGGGGTTCCTCCAGAGACCCAGTACTTC
CASSVLVGVPPETQYF
>TRBJ2-2|TRBD2|TRBV2|17|.
TGTGCCAGCAGTGAAGGTCTAGCGGGAGGGGTTAACGGGGAGCTGTTTTTT
CASSEGLAGGVNGELFF
>TRBJ2-7|TRBD2|TRBV9|16|.
TGTGCCAGCAGCGTTGAGGGACTAGCGGGAGCCTACGAGCAGTACTTC
CASSVEGLAGAYEQYF
>TRBJ1-5|.|TRBV27|14|.
TGTGCCAGCAGTTTACAGGGAACTAATCAGCCCCAGCATTTT
CASSLQGTNQPQHF
>TRBJ1-5|TRBD1|TRBV7-9|16|.
TGTGCCAGCAGCGTAGACAGGGGATATAGCAATCAGCCCCAGCATTTT
CASSVDRGYSNQPQHF
>TRBJ2-3|.|TRBV27|13|.
TGTGCCATCAAGGGGGGGAGCACAGATACGCAGTATTTT
CAIKGGSTDTQYF
>TRBJ1-6|.|TRBV4-3|13|.
TGCGCCAGCAGCCGTATACGATTCGGGCCCCTCCACTTT
CASSRIRFGPLHF
>TRBJ1-1|TRBD1|TRBV7-6|14|.
TGTGCCAGCAGCTTCAGGGGGCCGGGGACTGAAGCTTTCTTT
CASSFRGPGTEAFF
>TRBJ1-2|.|TRBV7-9|12|.
TGTGCCAGCAGCTTAGGAGGGTATGGCTACACCTTC
CASSLGGYGYTF
>TRBJ1-2|.|TRBV4-1|13|.
TGCGCCAGCAGCCAAGAAGAGGTGTATGGCTACACCTTC
CASSQEEVYGYTF
>TRBJ1-5|TRBD1|TRBV4-1|16|.
TGCGCCAGCAGCCAAGAAGGGGGCTATAGCAATCAGCCCCAGCATTTT
CASSQEGGYSNQPQHF
>TRBJ2-7|TRBD2|TRBV5-1|14|.
TGCGCCAGCAGGGACCCTAGCGGGAGTTACGAGCAGTACTTC
CASRDPSGSYEQYF
>TRBJ1-5|.|TRBV4-3|16|.
TGCGCCAGCAGCCAAGACTTGGGTACTAGCAATCAGCCCCAGCATTTT
CASSQDLGTSNQPQHF
>TRBJ1-1|TRBD1|TRBV10-3|15|.
TGTGCCATCGGGTCAGACAGGGGGAGAGACACTGAAGCTTTCTTT
CAIGSDRGRDTEAFF
>TRBJ2-2|.|TRBV15|17|.
TGTGCCACCAGCAGACCTCTTGCGCAGGTCGACACCGGGGAGCTGTTTTTT
CATSRPLAQVDTGELFF
>TRBJ2-3|.|TRBV30|11|.
TGTGCCTGGACGTTTGCAGATACGCAGTATTTT
CAWTFADTQYF
>TRBJ1-2|.|TRBV5-6|13|.
TGTGCCAGCAGCTTGGGATCAGGGTTTGGCTACACCTTC
CASSLGSGFGYTF
>TRBJ2-7|TRBD1|TRBV27|15|.
TGTGCCAGCAGTGTCGCGGGACAGGGCATCCACGAGCAGTACTTC
CASSVAGQGIHEQYF
>TRBJ1-2|.|TRBV7-9|14|.
TGTGCCAGCAGCTTATCAGATCATAACTATGGCTACACCTTC
CASSLSDHNYGYTF
>TRBJ2-5|.|TRBV6-1|15|.
TGTGCCAGCAGTGAAGCGTTTTTTGGGGGAGAGACCCAGTACTTC
CASSEAFFGGETQYF
>TRBJ2-1|TRBD1|TRBV27|15|.
TGTGCCAGCAGTCCAGAGACAGGGACCTACAATGAGCAGTTCTTC
CASSPETGTYNEQFF
>TRBJ2-7|TRBD2|TRBV5-4|13|.
TGTGCCAGCAGGACTAGCGGTTCCTACGAGCAGTACTTC
CASRTSGSYEQYF
>TRBJ2-2|TRBD2|TRBV10-1|15|few
TGCGCCAGCAGTGGAACTAGCGGAAACACCGGGGAGCTGTTTTTT
CASSGTSGNTGELFF
>TRBJ2-7|.|TRBV7-8|14|.
TGTGCCAGCAGCCCGAAGGCAGGGTCCTACGAGCAGTACTTC
CASSPKAGSYEQYF